This T cell receptor (beta chain) emerged from a study of blood T cell repertoires in COVID-19 (TCRdb year 2020). Regarding the study in general: Samples covering the acute and convalescent phases of COVID-19 were provided by collaborators in the United States, Italy and Spain. The repertoires were released in a freely available public database intended as a resource for research on the immune response to SARS-CoV-2. Deeply sampled blood TCRbeta repertoires from subjects exposed to, actively infected with, or recovered from COVID-19 were included in the dataset. The sample metadata nearly always contained a de-identified subject ID, COVID-19 status, age in years and sex. Where available, HLA class I and class II types were taken from metadata supplied by the sample provider and were not determined by assay-based typing. The prospective study material was composed of cDNA or gDNA derived from T cells, B-cell-depleted T cells, or PBMCs. Samples were obtained from the ongoing ImmuneRACE study (first 160 participants) and from approximately 1,200 subjects provided by 6 global collaborators. Findings and caveats that apply to the study as a whole: How much clinical and demographic metadata was included differed by source and by participant, and the metadata was provided uncurated.

Based on the germline V gene (reference sequence), the CDR1 and CDR2 sequences are LNHDA and SQIVND. The CDR3 runs 15 residues from the cysteine to the phenylalanine. Just CDR3 DNA is preserved here, 45 bases in frame from base 1. A distance of 18 bases separates the germline ends of V and J, which lose 7 bases and 5 bases respectively. Comments on this clone: Its cognate antigen has yet to be identified. No base quality values were provided; no much bigger clone lies one nucleotide off.

Enrolling through a virtual design, the prospective study's participants ranged in age from roughly 18 to 89 years and lived across some 22 United States geographic areas. To assign participants to cohorts, the prospective study relied on clinical history that participants themselves reported in a screening survey and a study questionnaire. Mobile phlebotomists in the prospective study collected whole blood, serum and a nasopharyngeal or oropharyngeal swab from every participant. Additional blood draws and questionnaires over an approximately two-month period could optionally be provided by prospective study participants. Before DNA extraction, prospective study blood samples were shipped either frozen or at room temperature. The immunoSEQ Assay, a bias-controlled multiplex PCR, was used to amplify TCRbeta CDR3 regions from genomic DNA. Turning to the authors' computational methods: The number of nucleated cells in each sample was estimated from the amplification of reference gene primers within the assay. To quantify the absolute abundance of each unique TCRbeta CDR3 rearrangement, sequence reads were collapsed and filtered. Productive Simpson clonality was computed per sample as the square root of Simpson's diversity index over productive rearrangements. In its TCRdb copy, this immuneACCESS table keeps in-frame sequences only and misses some clones. Where compared with another copy, unresolved V genes explain less than half of these, and the others have no known cause. The V and J calls and clone size are taken from that table; D and trimming were inferred from the DNA. Counted in this sample were fewer than 250,000 clones; 81% of them appeared once. In total, the top ten clones hold more than 8.5% of the sample.

The sample was PBMCs or T cells enriched from blood (not recorded which). Here the chain combines TRBV19 and TRBJ1-5; tentative D gene TRBD1, with 6 bases matching. The sequence was collected from a woman aged 45-65 years with acute COVID-19. The CDR3 sequence is CASKTLQGIDQPQHF. Here is the DNA: TGTGCCAGTAAAACGTTACAGGGAATCGATCAGCCCCAGCATTTT.